The 3 T cell receptor beta chains presented below share a single source sample, sequenced in a study of cytotoxic CD8 clonotypes in ibrutinib-treated CLL. The method was immunoSEQ multiplex PCR; TCRdb's version includes in-frame clones alone and lacks a portion of them. The data show tens of thousands of clones, just over 85% seen once. The material was PBMCs, obtained before ibrutinib treatment. The receptors shown here come from a human donor with chronic lymphocytic leukemia.

This chain connects TRBV18 to TRBJ1-4; the match to TRBD1 covers 10 bases. The CDR3 has 16 amino acids. J gave up 5 bases and V 4 bases, and 7 bases lay outside the gene matches. Looked up from germline, CDR1 is KGHSH and CDR2 is LQKENI. The CDR3 reads CASSRTGTGVNEKLFF. The CDR3 DNA sequence: TGTGCCAGCTCACGAACCGGGACAGGGGTAAATGAAAAACTGTTTTTT.

In DNA form, the CDR3 reads TGTGCCAGCTGGGGTGATAGCAATCAGCCCCAGCATTTT. This gives the protein CASWGDSNQPQHF. V gene TRBV6-1 combines with J gene TRBJ1-5; D is unclear. Between the trimmed V and J ends, which lost 8 bases and 0 bases, there was a span of 8 bases. The length of the CDR3 is 13 residues. Germline CDR1 reads MNHNS; CDR2 reads SASEGT.

This clone has just one count. This sequence joins TRBV7-2 and TRBJ1-2, with D unresolved. Trimming stripped 2 bases from V and 8 bases from J, with 9 bases between. Looked up from germline, CDR1 is SGHTA and CDR2 is FQGNSA. The CDR3 is 12 residues long. The CDR3 reads CASSLLGWGYTF. The CDR3 DNA follows: TGTGCCAGCAGCTTACTGGGGTGGGGCTACACCTTC.